The present T cell receptor beta chain was sequenced within a study of cytomegalovirus exposure and HLA in healthy donors listed by TCRdb under 2017. In the study overall: According to an earlier analysis of 550 to 700 of the donors, some 170 million T cells yielded some 110 million unique TCR beta sequences and about 300 Gb of sequence data. In the later analysis, no new phenotypic data were used to find candidate immune exposures; instead, reliance was placed on TCR beta sequences and their occurrence across donors. The study profiled the T cell repertoires of 500 to 800 subjects by immunosequencing and related them to cytomegalovirus serostatus. The aim of the study was to test whether cataloging public T cell receptors could identify signatures of past pathogen exposure. In a later genetic analysis, genome-wide SNP genotypes for about three fifths of the roughly 670 donors were used, and that subset was treated as a discovery cohort. Because of strong linkage in the cohort, a few DR-DQ haplotypes were treated as single units for association and clustering. Typing coverage varied by locus: about 620-630 donors for A, B, C, DRB1 and DQB1; some 520 for DQA1; over 600 for DPA1; approximately 490 for DPB1. To study patterns of TCR occurrence, a later analysis re-analyzed previously published TCR beta repertoires from hundreds of donors and added high-resolution HLA genotyping. About 280 gigabases of sequencing data and approximately 84 million unique TCR sequences were included in an early release covering about 600 HLA-typed donors. Along with the roughly 670-subject first cohort, a separate validation cohort of approximately 110 different subjects was used. Of the 300 to 450 genotyped donors, approximately 82% fell in the genetic ancestry cluster associated with self-reported Caucasian donors. All discovery cohort repertoires had been generated using a single sequencing platform. Donor age, sex, ethnicity and CMV serostatus were compiled alongside the repertoire data. To predict cytomegalovirus infection status, the study brought together high-throughput TCR immunosequencing, statistical association of individual TCRs with disease status, and machine learning. An earlier analysis of 587 of the donors used high-throughput TCR beta sequencing to judge whether each TCR beta V gene segment behaved as functional or pseudogenic. Across some 400 genotyped donors of the cohort, an average of approximately 200,000 unique TCR beta nucleotide sequences per donor were sequenced, and roughly a sixth of those sequences were non-productive. HLA typing included class I and class II loci at four-digit resolution.

The cohort consisted of fewer than 700 healthy bone marrow donors. Cohort members were all nominally healthy when sampled, although unrecorded immune exposures were likely present. The donor was CMV seronegative and belonged to the group of over 300 seronegative cohort members. A peripheral blood sample was collected from each donor, and TCR beta sequencing was performed on peripheral blood mononuclear cells. Genomic DNA was extracted from the blood cell samples with the Qiagen DNeasy Blood Extraction Kit. Overall study outcomes, separate from this receptor: A later analysis found that TCR association rates varied across HLA loci, with DRB1 alleles showing the most associated TCRs and HLA-C alleles the fewest. Because counts were too low, roughly 16 rarely observed V segments, including chromosome 9 orphons, were left out of the earlier analysis of 500 to 650 of the donors. Presence/absence analyses assumed roughly uniform sequencing depth across donors, an assumption that may not hold. The authors suggested that the approach could potentially be generalized to other disease states and immunological phenotypes. The sequencing pipeline was judged likely to have produced a cluster of highly shared sequence variants as a technical artifact. In an earlier analysis of approximately 590 of the donors, most TCR beta V segments appeared in productive rearrangements about 87% or about 30% of the time, broadly matching IMGT annotations. A further reported finding was that TCR beta sequences accurately predicted the HLA-A and HLA-B alleles for most subjects in the first cohort. In vitro tests confirmed that a few of the cytomegalovirus-associated TCR beta chains recognize cytomegalovirus antigens. In a later analysis, HLA-associated TCR beta chains showed more clonal expansion and lower generation probabilities than non-associated chains that were equally common. Compared with the approximately 600-donor mean, donors in an Asian-associated ancestry cluster had fewer N-insertions in productive TCRs, according to a later genetic analysis. Cytomegalovirus status was reported to be diagnosed by the classifier with high specificity and sensitivity in both the original and validation cohorts. A total of 150 to 200 TCR beta chains were listed by the study as associated with cytomegalovirus. Most TCR sequences were seen in very few donors, while some public TCRs were found in many individuals. Correlated functional status among segregating V segments might be attributable to linkage disequilibrium, but an unknown experimental factor could not be ruled out. V-gene and J-gene trimming of TCR beta chains was associated with a missense DCLRE1C variant in a later genetic analysis, and the association was replicated in an independent cohort. A later analysis reported that several top co-occurrence clusters appeared linked to parvovirus B19, influenza, CMV and Epstein-Barr virus. This cohort had only TCR beta chains sequenced, and the lack of alpha or paired-chain data limited which features could be detected. CMV serostatus was the only immune exposure information available for the cohort. In a later analysis, around 17,000 TCR beta sequences were associated with specific HLA alleles at a false discovery rate of 0.05. Most CMV-associated TCR beta chains appeared to be HLA-restricted in a later analysis, and the HLA associations seemed to be driven largely by CMV exposure. When HLA alleles, especially DR and DQ, strongly co-occurred, TCR associations were difficult to assign to individual alleles. The 87-base-pair reads could not distinguish some IMGT-functional V segments, including TRBV6-2 and TRBV6-3, so those segments were excluded. HLA typing was unavailable for some donors at each locus, so association tests used only the typed subset.

Taken from cysteine to phenylalanine, the CDR3 has 15 residues. This entry keeps only the CDR3 DNA: 45 bases, framed from base 1. Trimming leaves V shorter by 1 base and J shorter by 4 bases, with the junction holding 2 bases beyond the gene matches. From a lookup of the germline V gene, CDR1 and CDR2 are LGHNA and YSLEER. Libraries were constructed by the immunoSEQ multiplex PCR assay. The multiplex PCR relied on a mix of 60 forward primers for TCR Vbeta segments and 13 reverse primers for TCR Jbeta segments. Amplification of the CDR3 region of rearranged TCR beta genes was performed with a multiplex PCR assay on genomic DNA. On the Illumina HiSeq System, the amplified TCR beta libraries were sequenced as 87-base-pair reads. The paper's processing steps were these. Across the 670 or so repertoires, a later analysis counted approximately 83 million unique TCR beta chains, about 10 million of which were shared by at least two donors. To remove PCR and sequencing errors, raw reads were error-corrected and collapsed into unique sequences using a nearest-neighbor algorithm that merged closely related sequences. CDR3 sequences were aligned to IMGT reference sequences to assign V, D and J gene segments. For a sequence to be retained, a match of at least six nucleotides to both a V gene segment and a J gene segment was required. A rearrangement counted as productive if the CDR3 had no stop codons and remained in frame with V and J, and every other rearrangement counted as non-productive. Following IMGT convention, CDR3 was defined as the stretch from the second conserved V-encoded cysteine up to the conserved J-encoded phenylalanine. Sequences without an unambiguous match to a single V gene segment were excluded from the earlier analysis of about 640 of the donors. An earlier analysis of 587 of the donors classified V segments as functional when productive rearrangements were above 56.7% and as segregating when the standard deviation between donors was above 5%. A statistical classification framework was developed to diagnose cytomegalovirus status using the catalog of TCR beta chain sequences. V and J gene assignment, in a later analysis, came from comparing TCR nucleotide sequences with IMGT/GENE-DB human TR gene sequences. Using the TCRdist pipeline, a later analysis assigned CDR3 sequences along with most-parsimonious VDJ recombination scenarios. In a later analysis, each TCR beta chain was defined by its CDR3 amino acid sequence together with its V-gene family, and reads lacking a unique V-gene family were excluded. As a way to deal with suspected cross-contamination and a sequencing artifact, a later analysis dropped 450 to 600 nucleotide sequences that were highly shared and had low generation probability. In a later analysis, a clonal expansion index for each public chain was calculated from normalized within-repertoire ranks of inferred template counts. In a later analysis, generation probabilities were computed with a VDJ recombination model fitted to out-of-frame rearrangements, and the resulting probabilities were checked against IGoR. In a later analysis, TCR-TCR, TCR-HLA and TCR-CMV co-occurrence was scored with hypergeometric tests, and a repertoire-size bias correction was applied to TCR pairs. To estimate false discovery rates, a later analysis permuted the HLA or CMV assignments 20 times. In a later analysis, co-occurring TCRs were grouped using DBSCAN, with TCRdist sequence similarity added in when clustering inside HLA-allele-positive subsets. Repertoires with fewer than 30,000 or more than 120,000 public chains, plus five repertoires with anomalous nucleotide sharing, were excluded from co-occurrence clustering. TCRdb took this table from immuneACCESS and kept in-frame rearrangements with V and J called. Such tables lack part of the clones; where checked against another copy, unresolved V genes explain under half of the gap, and the rest is unexplained. The V and J calls and clone size come from that table; D and trimming were worked out from the DNA. For this sample there are 80,000 to 90,000 clones; roughly 79% appear just once. Approximately 1.9% of the sample lies in the top ten.

Turning to this clone: Its antigen specificity is not known. No clone much larger than this one lies a single base away; base qualities are absent.

The clonotype originates from a woman aged 25 to 39 in good health and CMV-seronegative. In this chain, TRBV4-3 is recombined with TRBJ2-1; the central 9 bases match TRBD2. The material sequenced was PBMCs. The DNA sequence is as follows: TGCGCCAGCAGCCAAGGGGCGGGAGGGTACAATGAGCAGTTCTTC. This gives the protein CASSQGAGGYNEQFF.